Each of the 30 T cell receptor beta chains below was sequenced from the same sample in a study of T cell changes during pregnancy in multiple sclerosis. Only in-frame clones appear in the TCRdb table, and some are missing; sequencing was by immunoSEQ multiplex PCR. The profile shows 100,000 or so clones, 90% to 95% of them singletons. This specimen was peripheral blood, taken before pregnancy. These receptors were taken from a female donor with multiple sclerosis, enrolled in a pregnancy study.

In nucleotides, the CDR3 is TGTGCCAGCACCCGAGGGTCTAGCGGGAGAGTCGAGGACGAGCAGTACTTC. Translating it yields CASTRGSSGRVEDEQYF. The chain joins TRBV28 to TRBJ2-7; the match to TRBD2 covers 10 bases. With 7 bases clipped from V and 5 bases from J, the junction kept 17 bases outside the gene matches. This CDR3 is built from 17 residues. The V gene's germline CDR1 is MDHEN and CDR2 SYDVKM.

This sequence joins TRBV5-1 and TRBJ2-1; 8 bases are shared with TRBD2. This CDR3 is 17 amino acids long. The trim removed 4 bases at V and 7 bases at J, leaving 16 bases unmatched. CDR1 is SGHRS and CDR2 is YFSETQ in the germline V gene. CDR3 in amino acids: CASSPPPAGVSWNEQFF. The CDR3 DNA is TGCGCCAGCAGCCCCCCACCAGCGGGAGTCTCGTGGAATGAGCAGTTCTTC.

The chain uses TRBV6-5 and TRBJ1-1; 9 bases line up with TRBD1. CDR3 length equals 16 residues. The V segment lost 3 bases and the J segment 0 bases; nucleotides outside the gene matches: 5. From germline, CDR1 is MNHEY and CDR2 SVGAGI. The CDR3 bases are TGTGCCAGCAGTTATGCAAGGACAGGGGTGAACACTGAAGCTTTCTTT. Its protein product is CASSYARTGVNTEAFF.

This sequence joins TRBV5-6 and TRBJ2-7; 7 nucleotides match TRBD1. Trimming cost V 2 bases and J 4 bases; bases outside gene matches: 9. Per germline, CDR1 SGHDT and CDR2 YYEEEE. This CDR3 has 15 amino acids. The DNA of the CDR3 is TGTGCCAGCAGCTTCAAGCAGGGGGTTAAGTACGAGCAGTACTTC. Its translation: CASSFKQGVKYEQYF.

J is TRBJ2-7 and V is TRBV6-5, with a possible D match to TRBD2 (6 bases). The CDR3 length is 15 residues. Trimming left V 6 bases short and J 2 bases short, with 17 bases between. Per germline, CDR1 MNHEY and CDR2 SVGAGI. The CDR3 protein is CASSRPGTVTYEQYF. CDR3 DNA sequence: TGTGCCAGCAGCCGTCCCGGGACTGTCACCTACGAGCAGTACTTC.

This clone was observed a single time. The chain is built from TRBV29-1 and TRBJ2-1, with 10 bases matching TRBD2. Germline V gives CDR1 SQVTM, CDR2 ANQGSEA. This CDR3 has 16 residues. The V gene end was trimmed by 4 bases and the J gene end by 3 bases; junction bases not matched to a gene: 9. The CDR3 sequence: CSVGGSLAGHYNEQFF. The CDR3 coding sequence is TGCAGCGTTGGGGGGTCACTAGCGGGACACTACAATGAGCAGTTCTTC.

The V and J genes are TRBV7-2 and TRBJ1-4; 8 bases are shared with TRBD1. Germline CDR1 and CDR2: SGHTA and FQGNSA. CDR3 length: 15 amino acids. V lost 4 bases to trimming and J lost 0 bases; unmatched junction nucleotides: 1. This CDR3 reads CASSWTGTTNEKLFF. CDR3 coding DNA: TGTGCCAGCAGCTGGACAGGGACAACTAATGAAAAACTGTTTTTT.

This clone showed up just once. V is TRBV2 and J is TRBJ2-7, with 9 bases that match TRBD1. Germline loops: CDR1 SNHLY, CDR2 FYNNEI. The CDR3 is made up of 15 amino acids. V gave up 3 bases and J gave up 5 bases; unmatched junction bases: 8. The CDR3 DNA reads as TGTGCCAGCAGTGAGATACAGGGGGCGCGGGACGAGCAGTACTTC. It is translated as CASSEIQGARDEQYF.

V is TRBV30 and J is TRBJ2-3; weak D call: TRBD2 (6 bases). The V and J ends lost 5 bases and 8 bases respectively, with 20 bases between them. CDR1 and CDR2 (germline): GTSNPN, SVGIG (reference sequence). The CDR3 has 14 residues. The CDR3 loop is CAWDRDRLEGTQYF. DNA of the CDR3: TGTGCCTGGGATAGAGACCGACTAGAGGGTACGCAGTATTTT.

V usage is TRBV27 and J usage is TRBJ2-7; 8 bases align to TRBD2. CDR1 and CDR2 (germline): MNHEY, SMNVEV (reference sequence). The CDR3 consists of 16 residues. Germline trimming cut 5 bases from V and 5 bases from J; bases unmatched to any gene: 14. Here the CDR3 reads CASSPAVGGRMDEQYF. The DNA for the CDR3 is TGTGCCAGCAGTCCCGCGGTCGGCGGGAGGATGGACGAGCAGTACTTC.

The chain couples TRBV5-1 to TRBJ2-1; TRBD1 matches at 8 bases. The CDR3 extends over 16 amino acids. CDR1 is SGHRS and CDR2 is YFSETQ in the germline V gene. V shed 4 bases and J 8 bases; nucleotides not matched to a gene: 14. The chain's CDR3 is CASSLRQGIFHDEQFF. DNA for the CDR3: TGCGCCAGCAGCCTCAGACAGGGGATTTTTCACGATGAGCAGTTCTTC.

The V and J genes are TRBV6-4 and TRBJ1-4; the D is unclear. The CDR3 totals 15 residues. Germline V CDR1 and CDR2: MRHNA, SNTAGT. The V end was cut by 6 bases, the J end by 0 bases, with 11 bases between. DNA of the CDR3: TGTGCCAGCAGACATCGGAGTGCAACTAATGAAAAACTGTTTTTT. It codes for CASRHRSATNEKLFF.

The chain links TRBV7-9 to TRBJ1-2, with 9 positions matching TRBD1. Trimming at V came to 1 base and at J to 4 bases, leaving 7 bases not matched to a gene. The CDR3 is 16 residues long. CDR1 SEHNR and CDR2 FQNEAQ come from the germline V gene (reference sequence). CDR3 in DNA: TGTGCCAGCAGCTTAGGGGACAGGGTAGAGGGCTATGGCTACACCTTC. Its translation: CASSLGDRVEGYGYTF.

This rearrangement joins TRBV5-1 to TRBJ2-1, with D tentatively TRBD2 (6 bases). Germline CDR1 reads SGHRS; CDR2 reads YFSETQ. Trimming removed 2 bases from V and 2 bases from J, with 17 bases in between. The CDR3 runs 17 residues. CDR3: CASSLLGLTVPYNEQFF. CDR3 nucleotides: TGCGCCAGCAGCTTACTCGGACTAACAGTCCCCTACAATGAGCAGTTCTTC.

The gene calls are TRBV19 and TRBJ1-5, with D uncertain. Trimming removed 4 bases from V and 5 bases from J, with 9 bases in between. Germline V gives CDR1 LNHDA, CDR2 SQIVND (reference sequence). The CDR3 is 13 residues long. The CDR3 spells CASSNFVYQPQHF. The CDR3 bases are TGTGCCAGTAGTAATTTTGTCTATCAGCCCCAGCATTTT.

The chain employs TRBV10-1 and TRBJ2-2; 7 nucleotides agree with TRBD1. From germline, CDR1 is WNHNN and CDR2 SYGVQD (reference sequence). Trimming at V came to 11 bases and at J to 3 bases, leaving 6 bases not matched to a gene. The CDR3 spans 13 residues. The CDR3 loop reads CAVGTAYTGELFF. The CDR3 bases are TGCGCCGTGGGGACAGCCTACACCGGGGAGCTGTTTTTT.

The genes are TRBV10-2 and TRBJ2-7; weak D call: TRBD2 (5 bases). V shed 2 bases and J shed 0 bases, with 5 bases lying between them. The CDR3 has 13 residues. Germline V gene lookup returns CDR1 WSHSY and CDR2 SAAADI. CDR3 in amino acids: CASSEGSSYEQYF. Written as DNA, the CDR3 is TGCGCCAGCAGTGAGGGGAGCTCCTACGAGCAGTACTTC.

Note on this clone: At one of its ends the junction is not consistent with the germline gene, which may arise from a read error. The chain employs TRBV29-1 and TRBJ1-1; D uncertain. CDR1 and CDR2 from the germline V gene are SQVTM and ANQGSEA. The CDR3 has 10 residues. The CDR3 here is CSVMNTEAFF. The CDR3 coding sequence is TGTTCGGTTATGAACACTGAAGCTTTCTTT.

The J gene is TRBJ1-1, the V gene TRBV5-5; a possible D gene is TRBD1 (5 bases). V lost 2 bases and J 6 bases, leaving 11 bases between the germline ends. The V gene's germline CDR1 is SGHKS and CDR2 YYEKEE (reference sequence). The CDR3 is made up of 13 amino acids. The CDR3 reads CASSFNRGSEAFF. The CDR3 nucleotides read TGTGCCAGCAGCTTCAATCGGGGGTCTGAAGCTTTCTTT.

V gene TRBV7-9 combines with J gene TRBJ1-1; possible D gene TRBD1, 6 bases. Germline lookup yields CDR1 SEHNR and CDR2 FQNEAQ (reference sequence). The CDR3 contains 15 residues. The V and J ends lost 5 bases and 7 bases respectively, with 20 bases between them. The CDR3: CASSRWGGSGNEAFF. The CDR3 DNA is TGTGCCAGCAGCCGGTGGGGGGGCTCCGGGAATGAAGCTTTCTTT.

This chain links TRBV7-8 with TRBJ2-1, with D possibly being TRBD1 (7 bases). V shed 4 bases and J shed 6 bases, with 16 bases lying between them. The CDR3 sequence is 15 residues long. The germline CDR1 and CDR2 sequences are SGHVS and FQNEAQ. CDR3 coding DNA: TGTGCCAGCAGCTCTAAGGGGGGACAGATCAATGAGCAGTTCTTC. Translation gives CASSSKGGQINEQFF.

The J gene is TRBJ2-2, the V gene TRBV5-6; no clear D gene. The CDR3 spans 15 residues. V was trimmed by 4 bases and J by 5 bases, leaving 15 bases between them. Germline-derived CDR1 and CDR2 are SGHDT and YYEEEE. The CDR3 is CASSLAQLRTGELFF. The CDR3 nucleotides read TGTGCCAGCAGCCTTGCCCAATTGAGGACCGGGGAGCTGTTTTTT.

This rearrangement joins TRBV27 to TRBJ1-1, with D perhaps matching TRBD1 (5 bases). The V and J ends lost 0 bases and 3 bases respectively, with 8 bases between them. Germline V gives CDR1 MNHEY, CDR2 SMNVEV (reference sequence). The CDR3 is 14 amino acids. Here the CDR3 reads CASSLSGGDTEAFF. The CDR3 DNA reads TGTGCCAGCAGTTTATCCGGGGGGGACACTGAAGCTTTCTTT.

The chain joins TRBV27 to TRBJ2-1; 7 nucleotides match TRBD2. V trimming: 1 base; J trimming: 7 bases; junction bases outside the gene matches: 4. CDR3 length: 14 amino acids. Germline V CDR1 and CDR2: MNHEY, SMNVEV (reference sequence). CDR3 amino acids: CASSLYSGRNEQFF. Here the CDR3 DNA reads TGTGCCAGCAGTTTATACTCCGGGAGGAATGAGCAGTTCTTC.

V usage is TRBV6-4 and J usage is TRBJ1-1; D ambiguous. The V gene's germline CDR1 is MRHNA and CDR2 SNTAGT. Trimming cost V 6 bases and J 0 bases, with 8 bases left between them. The CDR3 covers 13 residues. Here the CDR3 DNA reads TGTGCCAGCAGCGAAACAATGAACACTGAAGCTTTCTTT. Amino acids: CASSETMNTEAFF.

The rearrangement joins TRBV7-8 to TRBJ2-7; D is ambiguous. This CDR3 is built from 18 residues. V lost 5 bases to trimming and J lost 0 bases, with 23 bases between them. Per germline, CDR1 SGHVS and CDR2 FQNEAQ. The CDR3: CASSEITLQRMSSYEQYF. The CDR3 DNA is TGTGCCAGCAGCGAGATAACTTTGCAGCGTATGAGCTCCTACGAGCAGTACTTC.

The chain recombines TRBV29-1 with TRBJ2-2; a weak D match, TRBD2 (6 bases). The CDR3 runs 15 residues. V lost 0 bases and J 5 bases, leaving 13 bases between the germline ends. Germline-derived CDR1 and CDR2 are SQVTM and ANQGSEA. As DNA, the CDR3 is TGCAGCGTTGAAGAGTCGGGACTCCCTACCGGGGAGCTGTTTTTT. This gives the protein CSVEESGLPTGELFF.

This chain uses TRBV5-4 with TRBJ2-2; D is unresolved. The CDR3 loop spans 11 amino acids. The V gene lost 2 bases and the J gene lost 7 bases, with 3 bases spanning the gap. The germline V gene has CDR1 SGHNT and CDR2 YYREEE (reference sequence). Here the CDR3 DNA reads TGTGCCAGCAGCTTCGTCGGGGAGCTGTTTTTT. Amino acid sequence: CASSFVGELFF. Based on the CDR3 plus reference TRBV5-4 and TRBJ2-2, the full variable domain is ETGVTQSPTHLIKTRGQQVTLRCSSQSGHNTVSWYQQALGQGPQFIFQYYREEENGRGNFPPRFSGLQFPNYSSELNVNALELDDSALYLCASSFVGELFFGEGSRLTVL.

The chain has TRBV7-8 and TRBJ1-3; 9 bases align to TRBD1. Per the germline V gene, CDR1 is SGHVS and CDR2 is FQNEAQ. J lost 2 bases, V lost 5 bases, and 7 bases had no gene match. The CDR3 consists of 16 residues. CDR3 protein: CASSPDRGVAGNTIYF. As DNA, the CDR3 is TGTGCCAGCAGCCCCGACAGGGGGGTCGCTGGAAACACCATATATTTT. The full variable domain, rest sourced from reference TRBV7-8 and TRBJ1-3, is GAGVSQSPRYKVAKRGQDVALRCDPISGHVSLFWYQQALGQGPEFLTYFQNEAQLDKSGLPSDRFFAERPEGSVSTLKIQRTQQEDSAVYLCASSPDRGVAGNTIYFGEGSWLTVV.

The chain recombines TRBV4-1 with TRBJ2-1; D is undetermined. The V gene's germline CDR1 is MGHRA and CDR2 YSYEKL. CDR3 length: 17 residues. The V end lost 0 bases, the J end lost 0 bases, and 12 bases lay between the germline ends. CDR3 sequence (DNA): TGCGCCAGCAGCCAAGATCGCGGCTTACCCTCCTACAATGAGCAGTTCTTC. The encoded protein is CASSQDRGLPSYNEQFF.